The 9 T cell receptor beta chains reported below all come from one sample, sequenced in a study of identical twins. MiXCR, applied by TCRdb to the 5' RACE reads, yields one record per CDR3 protein. The sample lists about 1.7 million distinct CDR3 sequences, about 32% occurring once. The specimen was cord blood. These receptors were obtained from a newborn girl in good health.

The table lists this clonotype with a few counts. The chain combines TRBV7-2 with TRBJ2-7; D is possibly TRBD2 (5 bases). The CDR3 sequence is 14 residues long. V lost 2 bases and J lost 1, with 9 bases in between. CDR1 is SGHTA and CDR2 is FQGNSA in the germline V gene. CDR3 coding DNA: TGTGCCAGCAGCTTAAAGTCGGGATCCTACGAGCAGTACTTC. As protein: CASSLKSGSYEQYF.

The chain links TRBV19 to TRBJ1-2, with 9 bases fitting TRBD1. Germline lookup yields CDR1 LNHDA and CDR2 SQIVND (reference sequence). The CDR3 runs to 14 residues. J lost 7 bases, V lost 3 bases, and 6 bases had no gene match. CDR3 DNA sequence: TGTGCCAGTAGTATCGGAACAGGGGGCTTTGGCTACACCTTC. Translation: CASSIGTGGFGYTF.

Only a few counts were recorded for this clonotype. The rearrangement uses TRBV7-9 and TRBJ1-5; tentative D call: TRBD1 (5 bases). This CDR3 comprises 15 residues. The V end was cut by 5 bases, the J end by 0 bases, with 11 bases between. Germline CDR1 and CDR2: SEHNR and FQNEAQ (reference sequence). The CDR3 region is CASSLGADSNQPQHF. The CDR3, as DNA: TGTGCCAGCAGCCTTGGGGCAGATAGCAATCAGCCCCAGCATTTT.

The chain is built from TRBV6-5 and TRBJ2-4; D is perhaps TRBD2 (7 bases). The J call is in doubt because the DNA end fits TRBJ2-7 better. From germline, CDR1 is MNHEY and CDR2 SVGAGI. The CDR3 sequence is 14 residues long. CDR3 in DNA: TGTGCCAGCAGTTACAGTCGGGGGGCCCACGAGCAGTACTTC. Translation: CASSYSRGAHEQYF.

The V gene is TRBV12-3 or TRBV12-4, the J gene TRBJ2-5, with D possibly matching TRBD1 (5 bases). V lost 3 bases to trimming and J lost 5 bases, with 13 bases between them. The length of the CDR3 is 14 residues. The CDR3 region is CASSFRQGSETQYF. The CDR3 DNA reads as TGTGCCAGCAGTTTCAGGCAGGGAAGCGAGACCCAGTACTTC.

Concerning this clonotype: Sequence at one end of the junction differs from germline and may be a read error. The J gene is TRBJ2-7, the V gene TRBV20-1; TRBD1 agrees at 7 bases. The germline V gene has CDR1 DFQATT and CDR2 SNEGSKA (reference sequence). This CDR3 is built from 14 residues. The CDR3 DNA reads TGCAGTGCTAGCTTAGGGGACAGACACTACGATCAGTACTTC. Amino acids: CSASLGDRHYDQYF.

The chain couples TRBV28 to TRBJ1-2, with D unclear. The V and J ends lost 3 bases and 3 bases respectively, with 11 bases between them. The V gene's germline CDR1 is MDHEN and CDR2 SYDVKM. This CDR3 is built from 14 residues. The CDR3 is CASSFSQVYYGYTF. The CDR3 coding sequence is TGTGCCAGCAGTTTTAGCCAGGTCTACTATGGCTACACCTTC.

The J gene is TRBJ2-3, the V gene TRBV3-1; TRBD2 matches at 13 bases. J gave up 2 bases and V 5 bases, and 4 bases lay outside the gene matches. In germline, CDR1 is LGHDT, CDR2 YNNKEL (reference sequence). The CDR3 runs to 16 residues. The CDR3 DNA reads TGTGCCAGCAGCAAAGGACTAGCGGGAGCCACAGATACGCAGTATTTT. It translates to CASSKGLAGATDTQYF.

This clonotype was recorded a few times. This chain uses TRBV20-1 with TRBJ2-1; 15 nucleotides agree with TRBD2. The CDR3 has 16 amino acids. Per the germline V gene, CDR1 is DFQATT and CDR2 is SNEGSKA (reference sequence). J gave up 5 bases and V 1 base, and 3 bases lay outside the gene matches. The CDR3 nucleotides read TGCAGTGCTAGAGGGGGGACTAGCGGGAGGCACAATGAGCAGTTCTTC. Its protein is CSARGGTSGRHNEQFF.